The next 30 T cell receptor beta chains were all read from a single sample in a study of PD-L1 blockade in urothelial cancer (dated by TCRdb to the late 2010s). Libraries were made using the immunoSEQ multiplex PCR assay. TCRdb obtained this table from immuneACCESS and retained in-frame rearrangements with V and J assigned. These tables miss some clones; where compared with another copy, unresolved V genes account for less than half of the shortfall, and the remainder is unexplained. The sample has around 46,000 clones on record, 88% of them singletons. In total, the top ten clones hold 2% to 3% of the sample. The time point label of this sample denotes: peripheral blood 6 weeks after treatment start. The sequences come from PBMCs, collected around atezolizumab (anti-PD-L1) treatment. These receptors were obtained from a man between 60 and 70 years old with urothelial cancer.

The chain employs TRBV7-2 and TRBJ2-3, with D possibly matching TRBD2 (5 bases). The V and J ends lost 4 bases and 3 bases respectively, with 14 bases between them. The CDR3 extends over 15 amino acids. Germline V gene data show CDR1 as SGHTA and CDR2 as FQGNSA. The CDR3 DNA reads TGTGCCAGCAGCTCCCGGGGTCGGAATACAGATACGCAGTATTTT. Translated, it gives CASSSRGRNTDTQYF.

The chain employs TRBV5-1 and TRBJ2-2; 7 nucleotides align to TRBD1. The CDR3 has 15 residues. Germline CDR1 reads SGHRS; CDR2 reads YFSETQ. The V gene end was trimmed by 4 bases and the J gene end by 5 bases; junction bases not matched to a gene: 8. In DNA form, the CDR3 reads TGCGCCAGCAGCATGGGACAGATTTTGACCGGGGAGCTGTTTTTT. This gives the protein CASSMGQILTGELFF.

The V gene is TRBV10-1, the J gene TRBJ1-1, with TRBD1 as a possible D gene (5 bases). Germline lookup yields CDR1 WNHNN and CDR2 SYGVQD (reference sequence). This CDR3 is 16 amino acids long. Deletions cut 3 bases from V and 1 base from J, with 15 bases between. The CDR3 coding sequence is TGCGCCAGCAGTGATGTGCAGGGACTATCGAACACTGAAGCTTTCTTT. Encoded protein: CASSDVQGLSNTEAFF.

V is TRBV7-6 and J is TRBJ1-2; TRBD1 aligns across 10 bases. The CDR3 is 15 residues long. The germline gives CDR1 SGHVS, CDR2 FNYEAQ. V shed 1 base and J 5 bases; nucleotides not matched to a gene: 4. CDR3 sequence: CASSLVGQGDYGYTF. CDR3 nucleotide sequence: TGTGCCAGCAGCTTAGTCGGACAGGGGGATTATGGCTACACCTTC.

The V and J genes are TRBV6-5 and TRBJ2-7, with TRBD1 matching over 8 bases. Per germline, CDR1 MNHEY and CDR2 SVGAGI. The trim removed 0 bases at V and 2 bases at J, leaving 3 bases unmatched. This CDR3 spans 15 amino acids. In DNA form, the CDR3 reads TGTGCCAGCAGTTACTCCGGACAGGGAACCTACGAGCAGTACTTC. This codes for CASSYSGQGTYEQYF.

The chain carries TRBV10-2 and TRBJ2-6; 7 bases line up with TRBD1. The CDR3 runs to 17 residues. Looked up from germline, CDR1 is WSHSY and CDR2 is SAAADI. V was clipped by 6 bases and J by 0 bases; unmatched bases: 8. The CDR3 loop reads CASSPGTAFSGANVLTF. CDR3 coding DNA: TGCGCCAGCAGCCCCGGGACAGCTTTCTCTGGGGCCAACGTCCTGACTTTC.

The V and J genes are TRBV7-9 and TRBJ1-5, with D possibly being TRBD1 (6 bases). Germline V gene data show CDR1 as SEHNR and CDR2 as FQNEAQ (reference sequence). The V end was cut by 1 base, the J end by 4 bases, with 8 bases between. The CDR3 is 14 amino acids. This chain's CDR3 is CASSLEGGNQPQHF. CDR3 coding DNA: TGTGCCAGCAGCTTAGAGGGGGGGAATCAGCCCCAGCATTTT.

This clone appeared once. CDR3 bases: TGTGCCAGCAGTGGACTAGCGGGGGGTATGGATGAGCAGTTCTTC. Residues: CASSGLAGGMDEQFF. The rearrangement joins TRBV25-1 to TRBJ2-1, with 13 bases that match TRBD2. V trimming: 4 bases; J trimming: 8 bases; junction bases outside the gene matches: 5. Per germline, CDR1 MGHDK and CDR2 SYGVNS. This CDR3 region has 15 residues.

The V and J genes are TRBV30 and TRBJ1-2, with D perhaps TRBD1 (5 bases). Germline lookup yields CDR1 GTSNPN and CDR2 SVGIG (reference sequence). Between the trimmed V and J ends, which lost 4 bases and 7 bases, there was a span of 16 bases. The CDR3 sequence is 13 residues long. The CDR3 region is CAWIGAPWSGYTF. CDR3 DNA: TGTGCCTGGATAGGGGCACCCTGGAGTGGCTACACCTTC.

The rearrangement joins TRBV6-5 to TRBJ1-5, with D possibly matching TRBD1 (5 bases). The CDR3 contains 15 residues. CDR1 and CDR2 from the germline V gene are MNHEY and SVGAGI. Trimming stripped 5 bases from V and 3 bases from J, with 14 bases between. This CDR3 is CASSPTAGPNQPQHF. CDR3 coding DNA: TGTGCCAGCAGTCCCACCGCGGGACCCAATCAGCCCCAGCATTTT.

This clone was found a few times. The CDR3 DNA sequence: TGTGCTAGTGGTCCGGAGAGAAGCCCTTCCACTGAAGCTTTCTTT. This translates into CASGPERSPSTEAFF. The chain combines TRBV12-5 with TRBJ1-1; D is uncertain. The CDR3 length is 15 residues. Per the germline V gene, CDR1 is LGHNT and CDR2 is FRNRAP. The V end lost 5 bases, the J end lost 4 bases, and 17 bases lay between the germline ends.

The chain couples TRBV9 to TRBJ2-1, with D possibly being TRBD1 (5 bases). The CDR3 extends over 15 amino acids. Germline CDR1 reads SGDLS; CDR2 reads YYNGEE. V lost 3 bases and J 4 bases, leaving 14 bases between the germline ends. CDR3 DNA: TGTGCCAGCAGCGGGACGGACAACGGGTACAATGAGCAGTTCTTC. This codes for CASSGTDNGYNEQFF.

This clone came up once. For the CDR3, the DNA is TGTGCCAGCAACACACCCGGGGACTATGGCTACACCTTC. It is translated as CASNTPGDYGYTF. The genes are TRBV28 and TRBJ1-2; no reliable D call. V was clipped by 7 bases and J by 3 bases, with 12 bases between them. The CDR3 totals 13 residues. In germline, CDR1 is MDHEN, CDR2 SYDVKM.

This sequence joins TRBV30 and TRBJ2-7; D gene unclear. The length of the CDR3 is 12 residues. Trimming took off 0 bases at V and 1 base at J, with 4 bases between the two ends. From germline, CDR1 is GTSNPN and CDR2 SVGIG (reference sequence). The CDR3 sequence is CAWSVSSYEQYF. The CDR3 region has the DNA TGTGCCTGGAGTGTCTCGTCCTACGAGCAGTACTTC. The full variable domain, rest sourced from reference TRBV30 and TRBJ2-7, is SQTIHQWPATLVQPVGSPLSLECTVEGTSNPNLYWYRQAAGRGLQLLFYSVGIGQISSEVPQNLSASRPQDRQFILSSKKLLLSDSGFYLCAWSVSSYEQYFGPGTRLTVT.

The chain carries TRBV10-3 and TRBJ1-4; 7 bases match TRBD1. Germline V gene data show CDR1 as ENHRY and CDR2 as SYGVKD. J lost 0 bases, V lost 2 bases, and 0 bases had no gene match. This CDR3 has 15 residues. CDR3 amino acids: CAISETGATNEKLFF. The CDR3 DNA sequence: TGTGCCATCAGTGAGACAGGGGCAACTAATGAAAAACTGTTTTTT.

V usage is TRBV7-2 and J usage is TRBJ2-5; 10 bases fit TRBD2. J was trimmed by 5 bases and V by 8 bases; bases with no gene match: 11. The CDR3 is 15 amino acids. Germline CDR1 reads SGHTA; CDR2 reads FQGNSA. The DNA of the CDR3 is TGTGCCAGCGAAATGGGGAGTAGCGGGAGGGAGACCCAGTACTTC. This encodes CASEMGSSGRETQYF.

This sequence joins TRBV7-8 and TRBJ1-5; D gene uncertain. The CDR3 sequence is 13 residues long. V was shortened by 3 bases and J by 5 bases, with 8 bases between the two germline ends. Per the germline V gene, CDR1 is SGHVS and CDR2 is FQNEAQ. DNA of the CDR3: TGTGCCAGCAGCTTTTTTCGGGATCAGCCCCAGCATTTT. Translation gives CASSFFRDQPQHF.

This chain joins TRBV10-2 and TRBJ2-2, with a weak D call TRBD2 (6 bases). CDR1 and CDR2 (germline): WSHSY, SAAADI. This CDR3 region has 14 residues. Trimming shortened V by 8 bases and J by 5 bases, and 15 bases separated the two germline ends. CDR3 region: CASRMGSGTGELFF. DNA of the CDR3: TGCGCCAGCCGGATGGGTAGCGGTACCGGGGAGCTGTTTTTT.

The chain couples TRBV30 to TRBJ1-1, with D possibly being TRBD1 (5 bases). Per germline, CDR1 GTSNPN and CDR2 SVGIG (reference sequence). Trimming left V 3 bases short and J 2 bases short, with 10 bases between. CDR3 size: 13 residues. The CDR3 sequence is CAWSPGLNTEAFF. The DNA of the CDR3 is TGTGCCTGGAGCCCAGGGTTAAACACTGAAGCTTTCTTT.

The CDR3 is CASSSLGLGETQYF. CDR3 in DNA: TGTGCCAGCAGCTCCCTGGGGCTGGGGGAGACCCAGTACTTC. The chain has TRBV7-9 and TRBJ2-5; possible D gene TRBD1, 5 bases. Trimming removed 4 bases at V and 5 bases at J, with 14 bases between. This CDR3 spans 14 amino acids. Germline CDR1 and CDR2: SEHNR and FQNEAQ (reference sequence).

The V gene is TRBV10-1, the J gene TRBJ2-1, with 8 positions matching TRBD1. CDR1 and CDR2 (germline): WNHNN, SYGVQD (reference sequence). V lost 4 bases to trimming and J lost 4 bases; unmatched junction nucleotides: 15. The CDR3 is made up of 18 amino acids. CDR3 DNA: TGCGCCAGCAGTGCCCTCCAAGGACAGGGTCTGGGGTACAATGAGCAGTTCTTC. Its protein is CASSALQGQGLGYNEQFF.

This chain joins TRBV5-6 and TRBJ2-7; 9 bases agree with TRBD1. The CDR3 has 16 residues. Looked up from germline, CDR1 is SGHDT and CDR2 is YYEEEE. After removal of 0 bases from V and 5 bases from J, the junction contained 9 bases not matched to a gene. CDR3 protein: CASSLGAGQGKDEQYF. The CDR3 DNA sequence: TGTGCCAGCAGCTTGGGGGCTGGACAGGGGAAGGACGAGCAGTACTTC.

V usage is TRBV5-4 and J usage is TRBJ2-6, with TRBD1 matching over 9 bases. V trimming: 0 bases; J trimming: 4 bases; junction bases outside the gene matches: 2. The CDR3 consists of 16 residues. The V gene's germline CDR1 is SGHNT and CDR2 YYREEE (reference sequence). DNA of the CDR3: TGTGCCAGCAGCTTGGGGACAGGGGTCGGGGCCAACGTCCTGACTTTC. It specifies CASSLGTGVGANVLTF.

This rearrangement joins TRBV4-1 to TRBJ1-5, with a possible D match to TRBD1 (6 bases). The germline CDR1 and CDR2 sequences are MGHRA and YSYEKL. The CDR3 has 16 residues. V dropped 0 bases and J dropped 1 base, with 10 bases sitting between them. The CDR3 loop is CASSQDRGASNQPQHF. The CDR3 DNA follows: TGCGCCAGCAGCCAAGATCGGGGGGCCAGCAATCAGCCCCAGCATTTT.

This chain connects TRBV9 to TRBJ2-1, with 9 nucleotides matching TRBD2. This CDR3 spans 13 amino acids. CDR1 and CDR2 (germline): SGDLS, YYNGEE. V gave up 4 bases and J gave up 4 bases; unmatched junction bases: 0. CDR3 in DNA: TGTGCCAGCAGCAGCGGGGGGTACAATGAGCAGTTCTTC. Protein product: CASSSGGYNEQFF.

The rearrangement links TRBV6-6 to TRBJ1-1; no clear D gene. The CDR3 totals 13 residues. Germline V CDR1 and CDR2: MNHNY, SVGAGI (reference sequence). Between the trimmed V and J ends, which lost 6 bases and 4 bases, there was a span of 12 bases. CDR3 sequence reads: CASRTPSGTEAFF. CDR3 DNA: TGTGCCAGCAGGACCCCCTCGGGCACTGAAGCTTTCTTT.

With regard to this clone: One end of the junction fails to match germline, which may point to a read error. This chain connects TRBV5-1 to TRBJ2-3, with 7 positions matching TRBD1. The germline V gene has CDR1 SGHRS and CDR2 YFSETQ. The CDR3 runs 12 residues. CDR3 protein: CASSSQGLYLTF. In DNA, the CDR3 is TGCGCCAGCAGCTCACAGGGGCTGTACCTGACTTTT.

This chain connects TRBV7-2 to TRBJ2-3, with 13 bases matching TRBD2. After removal of 3 bases from V and 4 bases from J, the junction contained 7 bases not matched to a gene. The CDR3 runs 17 residues. Germline V gene sequence: CDR1 SGHTA, CDR2 FQGNSA. CDR3 sequence: CASSFGLAGVGPDTQYF. CDR3 DNA: TGTGCCAGCAGCTTCGGACTAGCGGGAGTTGGACCAGATACGCAGTATTTT.

The genes are TRBV10-3 and TRBJ2-7; 9 bases match TRBD1. CDR3 size: 14 residues. From germline, CDR1 is ENHRY and CDR2 SYGVKD. The J segment lost 5 bases and the V segment lost 3 bases, leaving 5 bases of the junction unmatched. The CDR3 loop is CAISDVDRGNEQYF. DNA of the CDR3: TGTGCCATCAGTGACGTAGACAGGGGGAACGAGCAGTACTTC.

This clone has only one observation. The V call is TRBV6-5, the J call TRBJ1-3; tentative D call: TRBD1 (6 bases). The CDR3 covers 15 residues. Germline V lookup: CDR1 MNHEY, CDR2 SVGAGI. The V end lost 7 bases, the J end lost 0 bases, and 13 bases lay between the germline ends. CDR3 protein: CASIDRRLSGNTIYF. The CDR3 DNA reads TGTGCCAGCATAGACAGGCGTCTCTCTGGAAACACCATATATTTT.